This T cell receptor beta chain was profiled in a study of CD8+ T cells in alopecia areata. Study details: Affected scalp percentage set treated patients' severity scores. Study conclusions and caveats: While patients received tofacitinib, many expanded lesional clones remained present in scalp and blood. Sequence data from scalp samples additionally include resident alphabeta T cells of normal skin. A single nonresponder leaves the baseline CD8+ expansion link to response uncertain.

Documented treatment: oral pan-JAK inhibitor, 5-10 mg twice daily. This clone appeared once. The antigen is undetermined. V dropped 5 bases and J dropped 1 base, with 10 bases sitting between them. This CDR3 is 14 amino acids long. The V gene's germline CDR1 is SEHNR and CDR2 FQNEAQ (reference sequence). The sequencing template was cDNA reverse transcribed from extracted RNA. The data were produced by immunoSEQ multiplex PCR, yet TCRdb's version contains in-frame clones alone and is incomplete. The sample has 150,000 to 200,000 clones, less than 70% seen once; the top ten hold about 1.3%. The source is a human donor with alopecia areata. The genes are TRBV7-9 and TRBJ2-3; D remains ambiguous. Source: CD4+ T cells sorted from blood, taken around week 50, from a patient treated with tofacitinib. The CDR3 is CASSTKAGTDTQYF. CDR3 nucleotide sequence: TGTGCCAGCAGCACAAAAGCCGGCACAGATACGCAGTATTTT.